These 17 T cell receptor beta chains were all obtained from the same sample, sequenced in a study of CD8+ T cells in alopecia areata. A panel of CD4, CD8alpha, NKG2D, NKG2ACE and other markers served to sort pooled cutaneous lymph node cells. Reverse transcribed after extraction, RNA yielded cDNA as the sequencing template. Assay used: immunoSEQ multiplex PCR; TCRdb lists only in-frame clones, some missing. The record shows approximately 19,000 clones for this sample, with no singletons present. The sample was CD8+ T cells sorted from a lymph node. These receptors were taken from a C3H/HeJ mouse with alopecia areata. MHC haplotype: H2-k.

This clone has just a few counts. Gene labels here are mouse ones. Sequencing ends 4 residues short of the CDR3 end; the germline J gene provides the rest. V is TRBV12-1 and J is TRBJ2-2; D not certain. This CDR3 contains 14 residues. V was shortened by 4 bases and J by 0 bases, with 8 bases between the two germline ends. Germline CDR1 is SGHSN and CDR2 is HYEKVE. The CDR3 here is CASSRTPNTGQLYF. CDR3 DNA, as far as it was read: TGTGCCAGCTCCCGCACACCAAACACCGGG.

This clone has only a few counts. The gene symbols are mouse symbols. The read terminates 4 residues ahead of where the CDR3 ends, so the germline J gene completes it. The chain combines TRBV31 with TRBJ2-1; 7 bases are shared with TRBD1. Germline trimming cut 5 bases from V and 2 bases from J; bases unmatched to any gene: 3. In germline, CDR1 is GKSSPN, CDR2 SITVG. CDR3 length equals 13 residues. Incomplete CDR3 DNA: TGTGCCTGGCAAGGACAGGACTATGCT. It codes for CAWQGQDYA. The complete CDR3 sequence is CAWQGQDYAEQFF.

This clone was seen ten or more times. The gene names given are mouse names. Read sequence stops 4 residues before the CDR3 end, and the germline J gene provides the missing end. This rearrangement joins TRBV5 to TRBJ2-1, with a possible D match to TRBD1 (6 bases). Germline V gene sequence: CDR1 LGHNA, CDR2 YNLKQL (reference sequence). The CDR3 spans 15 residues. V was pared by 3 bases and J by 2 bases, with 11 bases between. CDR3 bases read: TGTGCCAGCAGCCACACAGGGAGAGACTATGCT. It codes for CASSHTGRDYA. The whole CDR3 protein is CASSHTGRDYAEQFF.

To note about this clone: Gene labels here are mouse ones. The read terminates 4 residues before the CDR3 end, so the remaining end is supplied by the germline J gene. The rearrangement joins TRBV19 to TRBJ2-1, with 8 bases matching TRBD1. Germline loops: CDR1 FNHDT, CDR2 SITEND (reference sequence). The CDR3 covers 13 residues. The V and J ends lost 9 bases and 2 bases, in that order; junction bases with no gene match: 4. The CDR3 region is CATGGAYYAEQFF. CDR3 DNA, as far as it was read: TGTGCCACAGGGGGCGCATACTATGCT.

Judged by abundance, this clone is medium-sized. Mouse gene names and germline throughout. CDR3 residues: CTCSARTGTSAETLYF. CDR3 DNA, as far as it was read: TGCACCTGCAGTGCAAGGACTGGGACTAGTGCAGAA. The rearrangement uses TRBV1 and TRBJ2-3, with 8 bases lining up with TRBD2. The missing CDR3 end, 4 residues past where the read stops, is filled in from the germline J gene. The ends lost 2 bases at V and 0 bases at J; junction bases unmatched: 4. CDR1 NSQYPW and CDR2 LRSPGD come from the germline V gene (reference sequence). The CDR3 contains 16 residues.

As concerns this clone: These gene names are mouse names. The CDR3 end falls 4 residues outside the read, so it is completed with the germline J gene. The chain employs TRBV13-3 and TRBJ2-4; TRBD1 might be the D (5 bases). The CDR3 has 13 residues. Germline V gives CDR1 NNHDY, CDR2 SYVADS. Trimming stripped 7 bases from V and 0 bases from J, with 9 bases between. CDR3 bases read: TGTGCCAGCCGGACATCTAGTCAAAAC. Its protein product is CASRTSSQN. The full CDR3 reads CASRTSSQNTLYF. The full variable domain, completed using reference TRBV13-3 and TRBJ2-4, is EAAVTQSPRSKVAVTGGKVTLSCHQTNNHDYMYWYRQDTGHGLRLIHYSYVADSTEKGDIPDGYKASRPSQENFSLILELASLSQTAVYFCASRTSSQNTLYFGAGTRLSVL.

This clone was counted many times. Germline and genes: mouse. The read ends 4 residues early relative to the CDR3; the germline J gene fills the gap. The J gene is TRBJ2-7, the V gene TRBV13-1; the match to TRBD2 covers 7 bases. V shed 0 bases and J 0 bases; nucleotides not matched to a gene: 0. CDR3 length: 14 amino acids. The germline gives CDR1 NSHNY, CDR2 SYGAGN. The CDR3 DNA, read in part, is TGTGCCAGCAGTGATGGGGGGGGCTCCTAT. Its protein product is CASSDGGGSY. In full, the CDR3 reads CASSDGGGSYEQYF.

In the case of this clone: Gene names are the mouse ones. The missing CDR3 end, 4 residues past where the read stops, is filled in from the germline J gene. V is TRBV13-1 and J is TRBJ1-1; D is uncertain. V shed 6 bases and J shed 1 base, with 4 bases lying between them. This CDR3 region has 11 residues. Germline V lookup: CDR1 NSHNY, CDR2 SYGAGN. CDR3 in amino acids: CASTKNTEVFF. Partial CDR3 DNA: TGTGCCAGCACCAAAAACACA.

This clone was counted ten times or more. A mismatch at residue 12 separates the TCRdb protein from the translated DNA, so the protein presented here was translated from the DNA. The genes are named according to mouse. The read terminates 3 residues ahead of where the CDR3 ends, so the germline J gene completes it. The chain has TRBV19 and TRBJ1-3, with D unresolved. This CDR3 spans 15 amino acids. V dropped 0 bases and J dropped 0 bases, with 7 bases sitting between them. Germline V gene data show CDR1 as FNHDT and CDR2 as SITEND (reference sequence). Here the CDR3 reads CASSIVTTSGNTLYF. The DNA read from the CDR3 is TGTGCCAGCAGTATAGTCACAACTTCTGGAAATACG.

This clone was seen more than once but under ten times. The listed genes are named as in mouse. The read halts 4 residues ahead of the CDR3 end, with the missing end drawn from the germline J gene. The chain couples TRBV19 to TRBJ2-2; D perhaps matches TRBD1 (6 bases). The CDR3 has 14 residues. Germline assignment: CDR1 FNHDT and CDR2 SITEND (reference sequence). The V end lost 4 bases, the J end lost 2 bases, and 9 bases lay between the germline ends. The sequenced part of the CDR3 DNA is TGTGCCAGCAGTCCGGGACACAACACCGGG. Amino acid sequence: CASSPGHNTG. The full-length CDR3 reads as CASSPGHNTGQLYF.

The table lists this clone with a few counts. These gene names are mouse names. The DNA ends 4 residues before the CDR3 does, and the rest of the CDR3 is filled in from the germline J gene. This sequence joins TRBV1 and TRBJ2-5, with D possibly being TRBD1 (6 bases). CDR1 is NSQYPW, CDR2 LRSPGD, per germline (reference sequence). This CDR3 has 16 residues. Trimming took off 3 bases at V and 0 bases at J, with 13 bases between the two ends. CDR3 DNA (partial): TGCACCTGCAGTGCGAAGGAGGGGGTTAACCAAGAC. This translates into CTCSAKEGVNQD. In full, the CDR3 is CTCSAKEGVNQDTQYF.

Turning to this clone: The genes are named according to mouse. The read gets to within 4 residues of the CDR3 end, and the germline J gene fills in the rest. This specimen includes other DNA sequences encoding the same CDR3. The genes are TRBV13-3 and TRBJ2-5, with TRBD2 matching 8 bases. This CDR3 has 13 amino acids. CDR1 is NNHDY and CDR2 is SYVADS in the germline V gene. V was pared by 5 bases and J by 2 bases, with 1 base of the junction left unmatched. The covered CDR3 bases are TGTGCCAGCAGGGGGACTGGCCAAGAC. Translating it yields CASRGTGQD. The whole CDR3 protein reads CASRGTGQDTQYF.

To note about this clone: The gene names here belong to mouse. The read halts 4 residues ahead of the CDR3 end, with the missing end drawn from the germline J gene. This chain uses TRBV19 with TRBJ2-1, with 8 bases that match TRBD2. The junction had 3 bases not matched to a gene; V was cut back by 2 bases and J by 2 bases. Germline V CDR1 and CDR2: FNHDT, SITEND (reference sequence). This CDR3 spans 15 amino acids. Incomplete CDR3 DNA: TGTGCCAGCAGTATGGGGGGGCGCGACTATGCT. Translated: CASSMGGRDYA. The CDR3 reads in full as CASSMGGRDYAEQFF.

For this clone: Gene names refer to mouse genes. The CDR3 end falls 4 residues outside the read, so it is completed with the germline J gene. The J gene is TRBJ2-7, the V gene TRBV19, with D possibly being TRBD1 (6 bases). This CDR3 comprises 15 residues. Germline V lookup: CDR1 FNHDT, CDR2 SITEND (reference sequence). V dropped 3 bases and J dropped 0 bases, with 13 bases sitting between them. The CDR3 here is CASSTGARSSYEQYF. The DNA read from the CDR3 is TGTGCCAGCAGTACAGGGGCGAGGAGCTCCTAT. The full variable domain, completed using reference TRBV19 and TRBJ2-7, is GGIITQTPKFLIGQEGQKLTLKCQQNFNHDTMYWYRQDSGKGLRLIYYSITENDLQKGDLSEGYDASREKKSSFSLTVTSAQKNEMAVFLCASSTGARSSYEQYFGPGTRLTVL.

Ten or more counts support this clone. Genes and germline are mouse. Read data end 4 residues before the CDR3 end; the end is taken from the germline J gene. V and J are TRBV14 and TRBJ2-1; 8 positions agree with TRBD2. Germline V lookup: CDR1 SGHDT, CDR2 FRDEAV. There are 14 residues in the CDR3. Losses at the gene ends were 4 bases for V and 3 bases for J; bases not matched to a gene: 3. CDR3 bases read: TGTGCCAGCAGTCGCGGACTGGGCTATGCT. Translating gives CASSRGLGYA. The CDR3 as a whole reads CASSRGLGYAEQFF.

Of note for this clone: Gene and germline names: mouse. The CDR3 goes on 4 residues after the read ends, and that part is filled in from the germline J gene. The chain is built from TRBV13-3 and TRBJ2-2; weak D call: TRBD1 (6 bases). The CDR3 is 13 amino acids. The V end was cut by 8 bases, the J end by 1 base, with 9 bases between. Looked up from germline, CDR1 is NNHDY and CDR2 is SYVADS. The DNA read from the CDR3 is TGTGCCAGTCGGGACAAAAACACCGGG. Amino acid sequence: CASRDKNTG. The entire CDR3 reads CASRDKNTGQLYF.

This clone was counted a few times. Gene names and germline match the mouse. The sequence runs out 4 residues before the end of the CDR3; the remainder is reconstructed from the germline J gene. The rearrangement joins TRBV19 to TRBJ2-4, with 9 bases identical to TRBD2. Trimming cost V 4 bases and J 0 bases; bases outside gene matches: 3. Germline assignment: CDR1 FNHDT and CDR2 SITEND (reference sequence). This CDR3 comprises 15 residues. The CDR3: CASSPDWGSQNTLYF. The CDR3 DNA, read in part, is TGTGCCAGCAGTCCGGACTGGGGTAGTCAAAAC.